The 28 T cell receptor beta chains in this list originate from one sample, sequenced in a study of PD-1 blockade in classical Hodgkin lymphoma. Sequencing was performed with immunoSEQ multiplex PCR; in TCRdb, only in-frame clones are kept and a portion is missing. This sample carries roughly 49,000 clones, 90% of them seen once, and the ten largest clones take more than 11%. Time point reported: cycle 4 day 1 (C4D1), after five to seven weeks of nivolumab. Every one of the patients relapsed after autologous stem cell transplantation (brentuximab vedotin exposure was variable). Sample: peripheral blood mononuclear cells (PBMCs), taken before the fourth cycle of nivolumab. These receptor sequences come from a human donor with classical Hodgkin lymphoma.

The V gene is TRBV6-6, the J gene TRBJ2-5; TRBD2 is a possible D gene (5 bases). V shed 0 bases and J shed 1 base, with 9 bases lying between them. CDR1 and CDR2 (germline): MNHNY, SVGAGI (reference sequence). This CDR3 spans 15 amino acids. CDR3 region: CASSYSPGSQETQYF. The CDR3 DNA sequence: TGTGCCAGCAGTTACTCTCCGGGGTCCCAAGAGACCCAGTACTTC.

The CDR3 here is CASDPAGQGLGETQYF. For the CDR3, the DNA is TGTGCCAGCGACCCGGCGGGACAGGGGTTAGGAGAGACCCAGTACTTC. The genes are TRBV18 and TRBJ2-5, with 10 bases identical to TRBD1. Trimming cost V 8 bases and J 4 bases; bases outside gene matches: 13. The length of the CDR3 is 16 residues. In germline, CDR1 is KGHSH, CDR2 LQKENI.

The chain employs TRBV4-2 and TRBJ1-2; possibly TRBD1 for D (6 bases). CDR1 and CDR2 (germline): LGHNA, YNFKEQ. V lost 2 bases, J lost 4 bases, and 17 bases lay in between. The CDR3 extends over 16 amino acids. CDR3 bases: TGTGCCAGCAGCCAAAGACCACAGGGACTTACCTATGGCTACACCTTC. Encoded protein: CASSQRPQGLTYGYTF.

V gene TRBV27 combines with J gene TRBJ1-5, with no clear D. The CDR3 is 13 amino acids. V was clipped by 1 base and J by 4 bases, with 5 bases between them. From germline, CDR1 is MNHEY and CDR2 SMNVEV (reference sequence). The chain's CDR3 is CASSLWGNQPQHF. The CDR3 nucleotides are TGTGCCAGCAGTTTATGGGGAAATCAGCCCCAGCATTTT.

V gene TRBV7-8 combines with J gene TRBJ2-7, with D uncertain. CDR3 length equals 14 residues. Trimming took off 3 bases at V and 4 bases at J, with 13 bases between the two ends. Germline CDR1 reads SGHVS; CDR2 reads FQNEAQ. In DNA form, the CDR3 reads TGTGCCAGCAGCTTCGTCGGCCTACCGTACGAGCAGTACTTC. It is translated as CASSFVGLPYEQYF.

This clone occurred once. The V gene is TRBV18, the J gene TRBJ2-7, with no clear D. Germline CDR1 KGHSH, CDR2 LQKENI. The CDR3 loop spans 13 amino acids. Between the trimmed V and J ends, which lost 0 bases and 2 bases, there was a span of 5 bases. CDR3 DNA sequence: TGTGCCAGCTCACCACCCGAAACCTACGAGCAGTACTTC. Amino acids: CASSPPETYEQYF.

The chain joins TRBV5-1 to TRBJ2-3; D is unclear. Germline loops: CDR1 SGHRS, CDR2 YFSETQ. V was cut by 4 bases and J by 4 bases, with 25 bases left in between. The CDR3 has 18 amino acids. The CDR3 loop is CASSLRINGWAGPDTQYF. CDR3 in DNA: TGCGCCAGCAGCCTCAGAATTAATGGGTGGGCTGGCCCAGATACGCAGTATTTT.

V and J are TRBV5-6 and TRBJ1-2; 7 bases line up with TRBD1. Germline V lookup: CDR1 SGHDT, CDR2 YYEEEE. After removal of 4 bases from V and 3 bases from J, the junction contained 15 bases not matched to a gene. CDR3 length: 17 residues. The CDR3 DNA reads as TGTGCCAGCAGCCCTAGGATGCGAGGGGGCGTTTACTATGGCTACACCTTC. This codes for CASSPRMRGGVYYGYTF.

V gene TRBV5-1 combines with J gene TRBJ2-7; possibly TRBD2 for D (6 bases). Germline CDR1 and CDR2: SGHRS and YFSETQ. Trimming shortened V by 0 bases and J by 2 bases, and 18 bases separated the two germline ends. The CDR3 contains 17 residues. The chain's CDR3 is CASSLGGGPISPYEQYF. Here the CDR3 DNA reads TGCGCCAGCAGCTTGGGGGGAGGCCCCATTAGTCCCTACGAGCAGTACTTC.

This chain links TRBV4-2 with TRBJ1-4, with unresolved D. Between the trimmed V and J ends, which lost 3 bases and 4 bases, there was a span of 18 bases. This CDR3 has 17 amino acids. Germline V gene sequence: CDR1 LGHNA, CDR2 YNFKEQ. CDR3 DNA sequence: TGTGCCAGCAGCCACCTGGGTAGTCCGGCGGATAATGAAAAACTGTTTTTT. Translation: CASSHLGSPADNEKLFF.

The chain couples TRBV9 to TRBJ1-2; perhaps TRBD1 as D (5 bases). The ends were cut back, 3 bases at V and 8 bases at J, with 11 bases in the middle. Germline values: CDR1 SGDLS, CDR2 YYNGEE. The CDR3 sequence is 12 residues long. The CDR3 DNA sequence: TGTGCCAGCAGCGACGAGGGGCGAGGCTACACCTTC. Translation: CASSDEGRGYTF.

This sequence joins TRBV9 and TRBJ1-1, with D tentatively TRBD1 (6 bases). Germline CDR1 SGDLS, CDR2 YYNGEE. The CDR3 consists of 14 residues. V was shortened by 0 bases and J by 10 bases, with 16 bases between the two germline ends. Here the CDR3 reads CASSVEGDTAIAFF. The CDR3, as DNA: TGTGCCAGCAGCGTAGAGGGGGACACGGCTATAGCTTTCTTT.

The chain carries TRBV6-5 and TRBJ1-1, with D hard to call. Germline CDR1 MNHEY, CDR2 SVGAGI. Trimming removed 0 bases at V and 3 bases at J, with 14 bases between. The CDR3 sequence is 16 residues long. The chain's CDR3 is CASSYSAWAGHTEAFF. The CDR3 nucleotides are TGTGCCAGCAGTTACTCGGCGTGGGCAGGACACACTGAAGCTTTCTTT.

The chain links TRBV6-1 to TRBJ1-5; D is ambiguous. Germline V gene lookup returns CDR1 MNHNS and CDR2 SASEGT. The CDR3 has 16 amino acids. The germline V and J ends were trimmed by 1 base and 9 bases, with 19 bases remaining between them. The CDR3: CASSEERRRASWPQHF. The CDR3 DNA sequence: TGTGCCAGCAGTGAAGAGAGGCGGAGGGCCAGCTGGCCCCAGCATTTT.

The genes are TRBV5-1 and TRBJ2-1; unclear D gene. The germline V gene has CDR1 SGHRS and CDR2 YFSETQ. V dropped 3 bases and J dropped 5 bases, with 12 bases sitting between them. The CDR3 has 14 residues. CDR3 bases: TGCGCCAGCAGCTCCACCCACAGAGACAATGAGCAGTTCTTC. The encoded protein is CASSSTHRDNEQFF.

The V and J genes are TRBV28 and TRBJ1-4; D unresolved. The ends were cut back, 10 bases at V and 3 bases at J, with 15 bases in the middle. The germline CDR1 and CDR2 sequences are MDHEN and SYDVKM. The CDR3 runs to 14 residues. This chain's CDR3 is CATSEPMANEKLFF. As DNA, the CDR3 is TGTGCCACCTCTGAGCCAATGGCTAATGAAAAACTGTTTTTT. Drawing the rest from reference TRBV28 and TRBJ1-4, the complete variable domain is DVKVTQSSRYLVKRTGEKVFLECVQDMDHENMFWYRQDPGLGLRLIYFSYDVKMKEKGDIPEGYSVSREKKERFSLILESASTNQTSMYLCATSEPMANEKLFFGSGTQLSVL.

The chain couples TRBV27 to TRBJ2-7, with 8 bases lining up with TRBD2. Germline CDR1 MNHEY, CDR2 SMNVEV (reference sequence). The J segment lost 6 bases and the V segment lost 0 bases, leaving 7 bases of the junction unmatched. The CDR3 runs 15 residues. This CDR3 is CASSLSSGGYAEQYF. The DNA of the CDR3 is TGTGCCAGCAGTTTATCGTCGGGGGGGTATGCCGAGCAGTACTTC.

The chain employs TRBV5-1 and TRBJ2-1; D is perhaps TRBD2 (6 bases). This CDR3 is built from 15 residues. In germline, CDR1 is SGHRS, CDR2 YFSETQ. V gave up 0 bases and J gave up 8 bases, with 15 bases separating them. The CDR3 nucleotides read TGCGCCAGCAGCTTGGGTTTCGGGAGTATCGATGAGCAGTTCTTC. Translating it yields CASSLGFGSIDEQFF.

The V call is TRBV6-1, the J call TRBJ2-7, with D possibly called TRBD1 or TRBD2 (7 bases each). The CDR3 is 14 residues long. Trimming shortened V by 4 bases and J by 4 bases, and 14 bases separated the two germline ends. The germline gives CDR1 MNHNS, CDR2 SASEGT. Here the CDR3 DNA reads TGTGCCAGCAGTGCCCAGGGGGGGGTTTACGAGCAGTACTTC. Its protein product is CASSAQGGVYEQYF.

The rearrangement joins TRBV9 to TRBJ2-4; perhaps TRBD2 as D (6 bases). This CDR3 contains 14 residues. The germline V and J ends were trimmed by 3 bases and 7 bases, with 14 bases remaining between them. Germline V CDR1 and CDR2: SGDLS, YYNGEE. CDR3 DNA sequence: TGTGCCAGCAGCGGAACCGGGACTTCCAACATTCAGTACTTC. This sequence encodes CASSGTGTSNIQYF.

This chain joins TRBV2 and TRBJ2-1, with 14 bases identical to TRBD2. V was clipped by 6 bases and J by 3 bases; unmatched bases: 4. The CDR3 length is 16 residues. Germline assignment: CDR1 SNHLY and CDR2 FYNNEI. The CDR3 region has the DNA TGTGCCAGCAGGGGGACTAGCGGGAGAGGCTACAATGAGCAGTTCTTC. Protein product: CASRGTSGRGYNEQFF.

The J gene is TRBJ1-1, the V gene TRBV10-1, with 9 positions matching TRBD1. The germline CDR1 and CDR2 sequences are WNHNN and SYGVQD (reference sequence). This CDR3 has 13 amino acids. The V gene end was trimmed by 3 bases and the J gene end by 11 bases; junction bases not matched to a gene: 7. The CDR3 DNA is TGCGCCAGCAGTGATTTACAGGGGGCACGGGCTTTCTTT. Its protein product is CASSDLQGARAFF.

The J gene is TRBJ1-2, the V gene TRBV29-1; D remains unclear. V was clipped by 1 base and J by 3 bases, with 12 bases between them. Germline CDR1 is SQVTM and CDR2 is ANQGSEA. The CDR3 sequence is 14 residues long. This chain's CDR3 is CSVEGGSPHYGYTF. The CDR3, as DNA: TGCAGCGTTGAAGGGGGATCCCCCCACTATGGCTACACCTTC.

The chain joins TRBV5-5 to TRBJ2-7; D gene uncertain. V was shortened by 0 bases and J by 4 bases, with 11 bases between the two germline ends. There are 14 residues in the CDR3. Germline V gives CDR1 SGHKS, CDR2 YYEKEE (reference sequence). The CDR3 region has the DNA TGTGCCAGCAGCTTGGACAGCCGGCGGTACGAGCAGTACTTC. Its translation: CASSLDSRRYEQYF. The full variable domain, with the rest looked up from reference TRBV5-5 and TRBJ2-7, is DAGVTQSPTHLIKTRGQQVTLRCSPISGHKSVSWYQQVLGQGPQFIFQYYEKEERGRGNFPDRFSARQFPNYSSELNVNALLLGDSALYLCASSLDSRRYEQYFGPGTRLTVT.

V usage is TRBV11-3 and J usage is TRBJ1-5; D unclear. Germline V lookup: CDR1 SGHNT, CDR2 YENEEA. The ends were cut back, 3 bases at V and 1 base at J, with 1 base in the middle. CDR3 length equals 12 residues. The CDR3 region has the DNA TGTGCCAGCAGCTTGAGCAATCAGCCCCAGCATTTT. This gives the protein CASSLSNQPQHF. The full variable domain, in which reference TRBV11-3 and TRBJ1-5 provide the parts outside the CDR3, is EAGVVQSPRYKIIEKKQPVAFWCNPISGHNTLYWYLQNLGQGPELLIRYENEEAVDDSQLPKDRFSAERLKGVDSTLKIQPAELGDSAVYLCASSLSNQPQHFGDGTRLSIL.

The V call is TRBV19, the J call TRBJ1-1; no reliable D call. V was shortened by 4 bases and J by 1 base, with 10 bases between the two germline ends. This CDR3 comprises 14 residues. Germline-derived CDR1 and CDR2 are LNHDA and SQIVND (reference sequence). The CDR3 nucleotides read TGTGCCAGTAGTAAAGTGCCGGGGAACACTGAAGCTTTCTTT. This gives the protein CASSKVPGNTEAFF.

V and J are TRBV6-5 and TRBJ2-6, with D unresolved. The CDR3 extends over 15 amino acids. Germline CDR1 reads MNHEY; CDR2 reads SVGAGI. V gave up 8 bases and J gave up 0 bases, with 11 bases separating them. This CDR3 is CASQNPRSGANVLTF. CDR3 DNA sequence: TGTGCCAGCCAGAATCCCCGCTCTGGGGCCAACGTCCTGACTTTC.

The rearrangement uses TRBV5-4 and TRBJ1-6; a weak D match, TRBD1 (6 bases). The CDR3 extends over 15 amino acids. CDR1 SGHNT and CDR2 YYREEE come from the germline V gene (reference sequence). V was cut by 1 base and J by 8 bases, with 13 bases left in between. The CDR3 coding sequence is TGTGCCAGCAGCTTGCAGGGGAGCCGGGATTCACCCCTCCACTTT. This sequence encodes CASSLQGSRDSPLHF.